What follows is one TCR beta chain and its context. Germline V gene lookup returns CDR1 KGHSH and CDR2 LQKENI. V lost 5 bases to trimming and J lost 8 bases, with 10 bases between them. There are 13 residues in the CDR3. The sample comes from a study of blood T cell repertoires in COVID-19. Study in general: Acute and convalescent COVID-19 specimens originated in the United States, Italy and Spain. PBMCs, B-cell-depleted T cells, or T cells were the source of the cDNA or gDNA that made up the material.

Per the original data handling: Estimated nucleated cell counts came from reference gene primer amplification. The data were produced by immunoSEQ multiplex PCR, yet TCRdb's version contains in-frame clones alone and is incomplete. For V, J and clone size, that table is used; D and trimming come from the DNA. The sample carries approximately 82,000 clones, approximately 78% recorded once. J is TRBJ1-6 and V is TRBV18; D is undetermined. This TCR derives from a human donor in a cohort sampled during active COVID-19. The sample was peripheral blood. This chain's CDR3 is CASSTAGDSPLHF. The DNA of the CDR3 is TGTGCCAGCTCAACTGCTGGTGATTCACCCCTCCACTTT.